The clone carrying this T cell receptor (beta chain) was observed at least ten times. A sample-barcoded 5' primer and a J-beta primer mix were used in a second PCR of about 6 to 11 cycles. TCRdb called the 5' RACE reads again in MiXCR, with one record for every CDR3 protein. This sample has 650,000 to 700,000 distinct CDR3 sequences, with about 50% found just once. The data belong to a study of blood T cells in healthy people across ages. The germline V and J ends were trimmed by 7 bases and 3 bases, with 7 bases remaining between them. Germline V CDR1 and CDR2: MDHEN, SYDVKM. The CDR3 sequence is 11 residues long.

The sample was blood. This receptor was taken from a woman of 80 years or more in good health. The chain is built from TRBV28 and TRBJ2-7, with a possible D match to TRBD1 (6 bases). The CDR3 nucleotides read TGTGCCAGCACACAGGGCTACGAGCAGTACTTC. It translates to CASTQGYEQYF.